This is a list of T cell receptor beta chains from one sample in a study of beta chain features in type 1 diabetes. Sequenced by immunoSEQ multiplex PCR; TCRdb stores in-frame clones only, minus some. The data hold some 160,000 clones, with around 9% observed a single time. The sequencing sample was made of central memory CD4+ T cells from blood. These receptors were obtained from a woman in her thirties with type 1 diabetes. Both conserved end residues are part of each CDR3. A D gene is named only where the DNA matches it firmly. Expanded clones get a size class; other rows say once, few or many, or leave the size out.

D gene,clone size,V gene,J gene,CDR3 protein,CDR3 DNA
-,few,TRBV7-2,TRBJ2-1,CASSFGTPMYNEQFF,TGTGCCAGCAGCTTCGGGACTCCTATGTACAATGAGCAGTTCTTC
TRBD2,few,TRBV27,TRBJ2-1,CASTPSGSSYNEQFF,TGTGCCAGCACCCCCAGCGGGAGCTCCTACAATGAGCAGTTCTTC
-,-,TRBV14,TRBJ2-6,CASSQDTRAGANVLTF,TGTGCCAGCAGCCAAGATACGCGGGCTGGGGCCAACGTCCTGACTTTC
-,few,TRBV6-5,TRBJ2-3,CASSYSVRARTDTQYF,TGTGCCAGCAGTTACTCGGTCAGGGCGCGCACAGATACGCAGTATTTT
-,-,TRBV29-1,TRBJ2-3,CSGGGLATSTDTQYF,TGCAGCGGAGGTGGGCTAGCGACTAGCACAGATACGCAGTATTTT
TRBD1,-,TRBV29-1,TRBJ1-1,CSARKGQAEAFF,TGCAGCGCACGAAAGGGACAGGCTGAAGCTTTCTTT
-,-,TRBV28,TRBJ1-2,CASNLPTGHLGYTF,TGTGCCAGCAACCTCCCTACAGGGCATCTTGGCTACACCTTC
-,-,TRBV27,TRBJ1-5,CASRADNQPQHF,TGTGCCAGCAGGGCGGACAATCAGCCCCAGCATTTT
TRBD2,few,TRBV2,TRBJ2-2,CASIRTSGTTGELFF,TGTGCCAGCATTCGGACTAGCGGGACCACCGGGGAGCTGTTTTTT
TRBD2,-,TRBV5-8,TRBJ2-3,CASSSNGGSRVDTQYF,TGTGCCAGCAGCTCTAACGGCGGGAGCAGGGTGGATACGCAGTATTTT
-,many,TRBV10-2,TRBJ2-5,CASSEYLTGKETQYF,TGCGCCAGCAGTGAGTACCTCACAGGGAAAGAGACCCAGTACTTC
-,-,TRBV29-1,TRBJ2-6,CSVEVGHGANVLTF,TGCAGCGTTGAAGTGGGGCATGGGGCCAACGTCCTGACTTTC
-,-,TRBV6-1,TRBJ2-5,CASSEWGVEETQYF,TGTGCCAGCAGTGAATGGGGGGTAGAAGAGACCCAGTACTTC
TRBD2,few,TRBV7-9,TRBJ2-1,CASSFRTSGYNEQFF,TGTGCCAGCAGCTTCCGGACTAGCGGTTACAATGAGCAGTTCTTC
TRBD1,few,TRBV5-1,TRBJ1-5,CASSRRTGDYLYNSNQPQHF,TGCGCCAGCAGCCGACGGACAGGAGACTATCTTTATAATAGCAATCAGCCCCAGCATTTT
TRBD1,few,TRBV7-6,TRBJ2-2,CASSWTGGTGGELFF,TGTGCCAGCAGCTGGACAGGGGGCACTGGCGGGGAGCTGTTTTTT
-,few,TRBV15,TRBJ1-5,CATSKQDQPQHF,TGTGCCACCAGCAAACAGGATCAGCCCCAGCATTTT
-,-,TRBV19,TRBJ1-1,CASSIGDRLNTEAFF,TGTGCCAGTAGTATAGGCGACAGGCTGAACACTGAAGCTTTCTTT
-,few,TRBV4-3,TRBJ2-3,CASSHYGGRTDTQYF,TGCGCCAGCAGCCACTACGGGGGACGCACAGATACGCAGTATTTT
-,few,TRBV29-1,TRBJ2-1,CSPPLERSYNEQFF,TGCAGCCCCCCCTTGGAGCGCTCCTACAATGAGCAGTTCTTC
-,few,TRBV11-2,TRBJ2-2,CASSSGAGTGVSAGELFF,TGTGCCAGCAGCTCCGGCGCGGGTACCGGGGTTAGCGCCGGGGAGCTGTTTTTT
-,-,TRBV11-2,TRBJ1-3,CASSRGRGGSGNTIYF,TGTGCCAGCAGCAGAGGGCGGGGTGGCTCTGGAAACACCATATATTTT
-,-,TRBV5-1,TRBJ2-7,CASRQDRVYEQYF,TGCGCCAGCAGACAGGACAGAGTCTACGAGCAGTACTTC
-,few,TRBV2,TRBJ1-3,CASSGSGGNTIYF,TGTGCCAGCAGTGGGTCGGGGGGAAACACCATATATTTT
TRBD1,-,TRBV5-4,TRBJ2-7,CASSTATGVMYEQYF,TGTGCCAGCAGCACCGCGACAGGGGTAATGTACGAGCAGTACTTC
-,-,TRBV6-1,TRBJ1-2,CASSEMRVGPAGYTF,TGTGCCAGCAGTGAAATGAGGGTCGGGCCAGCTGGCTACACCTTC
-,-,TRBV20-1,TRBJ1-3,CSATRGNTIYF,TGCAGTGCTACACGGGGAAACACCATATATTTT
-,many,TRBV21-1,TRBJ1-1,CASSKIGAGMNTEAFF,TGTGCCAGCAGCAAAATCGGAGCCGGCATGAACACTGAAGCTTTCTTT
TRBD1,-,TRBV2,TRBJ1-2,CASSYGTGGPGYTF,TGTGCCAGCAGTTACGGGACAGGGGGCCCGGGCTACACCTTC